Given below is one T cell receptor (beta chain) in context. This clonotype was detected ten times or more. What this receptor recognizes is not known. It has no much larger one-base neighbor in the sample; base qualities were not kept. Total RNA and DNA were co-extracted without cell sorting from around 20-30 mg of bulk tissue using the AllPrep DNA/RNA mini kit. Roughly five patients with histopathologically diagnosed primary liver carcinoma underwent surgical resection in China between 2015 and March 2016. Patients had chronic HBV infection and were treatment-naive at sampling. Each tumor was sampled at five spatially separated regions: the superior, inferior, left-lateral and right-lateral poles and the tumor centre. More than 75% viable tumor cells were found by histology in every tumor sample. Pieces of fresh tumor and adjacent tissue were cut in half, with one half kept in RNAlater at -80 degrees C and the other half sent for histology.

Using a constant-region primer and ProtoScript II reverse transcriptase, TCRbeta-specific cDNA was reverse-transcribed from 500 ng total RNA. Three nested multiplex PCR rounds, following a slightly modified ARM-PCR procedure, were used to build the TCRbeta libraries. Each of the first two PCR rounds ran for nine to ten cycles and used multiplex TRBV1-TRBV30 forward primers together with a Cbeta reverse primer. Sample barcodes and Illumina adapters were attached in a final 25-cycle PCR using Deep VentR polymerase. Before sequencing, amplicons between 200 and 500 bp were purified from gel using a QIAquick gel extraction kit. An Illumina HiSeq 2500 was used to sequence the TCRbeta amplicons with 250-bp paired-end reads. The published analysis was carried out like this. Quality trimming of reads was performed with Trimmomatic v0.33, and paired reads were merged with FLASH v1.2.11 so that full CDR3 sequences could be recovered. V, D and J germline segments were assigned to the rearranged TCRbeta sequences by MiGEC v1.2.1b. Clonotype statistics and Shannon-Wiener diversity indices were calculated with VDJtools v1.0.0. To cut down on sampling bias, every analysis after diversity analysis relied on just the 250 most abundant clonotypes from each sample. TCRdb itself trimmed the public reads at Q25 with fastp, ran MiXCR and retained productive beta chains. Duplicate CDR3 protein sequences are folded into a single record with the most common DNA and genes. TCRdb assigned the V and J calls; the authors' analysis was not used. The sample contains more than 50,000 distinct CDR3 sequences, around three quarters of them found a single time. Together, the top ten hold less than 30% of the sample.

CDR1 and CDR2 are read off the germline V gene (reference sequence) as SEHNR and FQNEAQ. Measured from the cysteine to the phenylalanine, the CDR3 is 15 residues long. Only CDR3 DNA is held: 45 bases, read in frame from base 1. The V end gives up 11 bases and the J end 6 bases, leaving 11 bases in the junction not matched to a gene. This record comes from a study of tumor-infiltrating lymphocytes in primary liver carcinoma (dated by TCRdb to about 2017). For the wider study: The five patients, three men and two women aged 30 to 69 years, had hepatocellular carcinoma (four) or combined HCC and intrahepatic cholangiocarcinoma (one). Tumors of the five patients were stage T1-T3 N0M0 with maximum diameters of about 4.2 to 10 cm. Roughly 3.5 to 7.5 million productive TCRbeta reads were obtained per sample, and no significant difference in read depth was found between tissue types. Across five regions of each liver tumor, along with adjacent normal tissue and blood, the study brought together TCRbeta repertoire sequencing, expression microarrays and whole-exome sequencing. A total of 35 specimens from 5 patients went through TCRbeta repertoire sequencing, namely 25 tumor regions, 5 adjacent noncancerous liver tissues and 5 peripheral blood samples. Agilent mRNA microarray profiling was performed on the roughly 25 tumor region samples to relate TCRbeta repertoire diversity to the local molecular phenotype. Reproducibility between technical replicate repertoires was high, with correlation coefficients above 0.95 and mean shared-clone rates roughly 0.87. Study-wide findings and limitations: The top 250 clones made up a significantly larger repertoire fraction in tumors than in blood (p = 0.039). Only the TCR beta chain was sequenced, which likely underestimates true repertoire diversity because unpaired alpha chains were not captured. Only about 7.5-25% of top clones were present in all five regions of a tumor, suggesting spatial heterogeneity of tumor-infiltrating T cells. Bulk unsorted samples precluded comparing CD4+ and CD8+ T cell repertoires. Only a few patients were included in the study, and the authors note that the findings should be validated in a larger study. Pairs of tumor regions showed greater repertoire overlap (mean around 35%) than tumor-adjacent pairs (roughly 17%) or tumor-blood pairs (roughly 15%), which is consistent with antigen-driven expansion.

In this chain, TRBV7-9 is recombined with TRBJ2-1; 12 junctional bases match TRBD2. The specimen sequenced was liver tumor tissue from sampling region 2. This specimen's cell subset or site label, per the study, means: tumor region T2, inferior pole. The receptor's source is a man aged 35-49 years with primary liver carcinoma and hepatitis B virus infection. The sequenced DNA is TGTGCCGTGCAACTGGGGACTAGCGGGTCCAATGAGCAGTTCTTC. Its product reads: CAVQLGTSGSNEQFF.